This T cell receptor (beta chain) was found in a study of spatial heterogeneity in lung cancer. Findings and limits, study-wide: Blood contained ubiquitous expanded tumor TCRs more at resection than at follow-up.

Time point noted: sample taken at primary tumor resection. Unsorted whole RNA from tumor, nontumor lung or frozen PBMC underwent sequencing. TCRdb reanalysed the 5' RACE reads using MiXCR and keeps one entry per CDR3 protein. This table has 7,500 to 8,000 distinct CDR3 sequences, roughly 8.6% appearing once. The CDR3 spans 14 residues. The V and J ends lost 5 bases and 2 bases respectively, with 12 bases between them. This clonotype was counted many times. Its antigen is currently unknown. A library prepared for alpha chains yielded this beta chain as an off-target read; its size is of little meaning. Sequenced here: PBMCs, sampled at surgery. The clonotype was recovered from a male donor with early-stage non-small cell lung cancer. V and J are TRBV12-3 or TRBV12-4 and TRBJ2-5; a possible D gene is TRBD2 (5 bases). The CDR3 loop is CASSPGLWQETQYF. The CDR3 DNA follows: TGTGCCAGCAGTCCTGGACTGTGGCAAGAGACCCAGTACTTC.